Listed here are 13 T cell receptor beta chains from one sample, sequenced in a study of shared clonotypes between healthy human individuals. Naive-designated CD8 cells lacked CD45RO, were positively enriched for CCR7, and omitted terminally differentiated effector memory CD45RA+ cells. Here immunoSEQ multiplex PCR was the method, and the copy in TCRdb shows in-frame clones only, minus some. The sample has roughly 590,000 clones, 95% to 96% seen once; the top ten hold roughly 0.1%. Sequencing was done on a sample of naive CD8+ T cells sorted from blood. These receptor sequences come from a woman in her twenties or thirties in good health.

The chain couples TRBV25-1 to TRBJ2-3, with 9 bases that match TRBD2. There are 16 residues in the CDR3. Trimming removed 4 bases from V and 6 bases from J; junction bases left unmatched: 11. Germline CDR1 MGHDK, CDR2 SYGVNS. DNA of the CDR3: TGTGCCAGCAGTGGGCCCGGGACTAGCCCATCCGATACGCAGTATTTT. Amino acid sequence: CASSGPGTSPSDTQYF.

V is TRBV11-3 and J is TRBJ2-3; D perhaps matches TRBD2 (6 bases). This CDR3 spans 14 amino acids. Trimming shortened V by 5 bases and J by 2 bases, and 11 bases separated the two germline ends. Germline-derived CDR1 and CDR2 are SGHNT and YENEEA. The CDR3 nucleotides read TGTGCCAGCAGCCGGGACTCGTCCACAGATACGCAGTATTTT. Amino acids: CASSRDSSTDTQYF.

The rearrangement joins TRBV27 to TRBJ2-2; 9 nucleotides agree with TRBD2. Unmatched junction bases numbered 10, after V lost 6 bases and J lost 2 bases. The CDR3 runs 17 residues. Germline CDR1 is MNHEY and CDR2 is SMNVEV (reference sequence). The CDR3 nucleotides read TGTGCCAGCAGCCCCCTAGCGGGGAACCCTAACACCGGGGAGCTGTTTTTT. This sequence encodes CASSPLAGNPNTGELFF.

This clone appeared once. The chain combines TRBV28 with TRBJ1-1, with a weak D call TRBD1 (6 bases). The CDR3 has 15 residues. Trimming took 2 bases from V and 0 from J, leaving 10 bases between them. CDR1 and CDR2 from the germline V gene are MDHEN and SYDVKM. CDR3 loop: CASSLLGQMNTEAFF. DNA of the CDR3: TGTGCCAGCAGTTTACTTGGACAGATGAACACTGAAGCTTTCTTT. Full variable domain (remainder filled in from reference TRBV28 and TRBJ1-1): DVKVTQSSRYLVKRTGEKVFLECVQDMDHENMFWYRQDPGLGLRLIYFSYDVKMKEKGDIPEGYSVSREKKERFSLILESASTNQTSMYLCASSLLGQMNTEAFFGQGTRLTVV.

The chain is built from TRBV28 and TRBJ1-2; D unresolved. Trimming took off 2 bases at V and 8 bases at J, with 12 bases between the two ends. Germline CDR1 MDHEN, CDR2 SYDVKM. The CDR3 loop spans 13 amino acids. CDR3 nucleotide sequence: TGTGCCAGCAGTTTAACCAGGACGTGGGGCTACACCTTC. Its protein product is CASSLTRTWGYTF.

The chain links TRBV5-4 to TRBJ1-2; D is unresolved. Germline CDR1 reads SGHNT; CDR2 reads YYREEE (reference sequence). V was clipped by 3 bases and J by 3 bases, with 15 bases between them. The CDR3 is 15 residues long. CDR3 nucleotides: TGTGCCAGCAGCTCCGTGGGAAGAGCTGACTATGGCTACACCTTC. Encoded protein: CASSSVGRADYGYTF.

The chain links TRBV5-4 to TRBJ2-5, with 9 bases matching TRBD2. TRBJ2-7 matches the DNA end more closely, so the J call is doubtful. Germline CDR1 is SGHNT and CDR2 is YYREEE (reference sequence). The CDR3 contains 14 residues. The CDR3 sequence is CASSLSGRRYEQYF. As DNA, the CDR3 is TGTGCCAGCAGCCTAAGCGGGAGGAGGTACGAGCAGTACTTC.

This chain connects TRBV15 to TRBJ1-2, with no clear D. Trimming stripped 2 bases from V and 8 bases from J, with 15 bases between. The V gene's germline CDR1 is LNHNV and CDR2 YYDKDF (reference sequence). CDR3 length: 14 amino acids. The CDR3 loop is CATSRLRVADGYTF. DNA for the CDR3: TGTGCCACCAGCAGACTCAGAGTCGCAGACGGCTACACCTTC.

This chain joins TRBV6-5 and TRBJ2-7; 7 bases line up with TRBD2. Germline-derived CDR1 and CDR2 are MNHEY and SVGAGI. V shed 6 bases, J shed 2 bases, and the junction held 7 bases outside the gene matches. The CDR3 length is 14 residues. The CDR3 sequence is CASRTSGKPYEQYF. The DNA for the CDR3 is TGTGCCAGCAGAACGAGCGGGAAACCCTACGAGCAGTACTTC.

The chain combines TRBV27 with TRBJ1-4; D remains ambiguous. This CDR3 comprises 16 residues. V was clipped by 0 bases and J by 2 bases, with 10 bases between them. The germline gives CDR1 MNHEY, CDR2 SMNVEV (reference sequence). CDR3 nucleotides: TGTGCCAGCAGTTTATCCAGGAGATATACTAATGAAAAACTGTTTTTT. This codes for CASSLSRRYTNEKLFF.

V usage is TRBV4-1 and J usage is TRBJ2-5, with 11 bases identical to TRBD2. The CDR3 has 16 amino acids. Losses at the gene ends were 3 bases for V and 5 bases for J; bases not matched to a gene: 8. From germline, CDR1 is MGHRA and CDR2 YSYEKL. Here the CDR3 reads CASSHVPGLADETQYF. The CDR3 DNA reads as TGCGCCAGCAGCCACGTACCGGGACTAGCGGATGAGACCCAGTACTTC.

This chain links TRBV29-1 with TRBJ2-1; 10 bases agree with TRBD2. CDR3 length equals 15 residues. Germline CDR1 reads SQVTM; CDR2 reads ANQGSEA. V gave up 1 base and J gave up 4 bases; unmatched junction bases: 4. In nucleotides, the CDR3 is TGCAGCGTTGAAGGTGTGACTAGCGGGTACAATGAGCAGTTCTTC. This codes for CSVEGVTSGYNEQFF.

V usage is TRBV19 and J usage is TRBJ2-7; possibly TRBD2 for D (5 bases). The CDR3 sequence is 14 residues long. The germline V and J ends were trimmed by 7 bases and 0 bases, with 13 bases remaining between them. Per germline, CDR1 LNHDA and CDR2 SQIVND (reference sequence). The CDR3 DNA follows: TGTGCCAGTAATTCACGAGGGAGCTCCTACGAGCAGTACTTC. Translated: CASNSRGSSYEQYF.